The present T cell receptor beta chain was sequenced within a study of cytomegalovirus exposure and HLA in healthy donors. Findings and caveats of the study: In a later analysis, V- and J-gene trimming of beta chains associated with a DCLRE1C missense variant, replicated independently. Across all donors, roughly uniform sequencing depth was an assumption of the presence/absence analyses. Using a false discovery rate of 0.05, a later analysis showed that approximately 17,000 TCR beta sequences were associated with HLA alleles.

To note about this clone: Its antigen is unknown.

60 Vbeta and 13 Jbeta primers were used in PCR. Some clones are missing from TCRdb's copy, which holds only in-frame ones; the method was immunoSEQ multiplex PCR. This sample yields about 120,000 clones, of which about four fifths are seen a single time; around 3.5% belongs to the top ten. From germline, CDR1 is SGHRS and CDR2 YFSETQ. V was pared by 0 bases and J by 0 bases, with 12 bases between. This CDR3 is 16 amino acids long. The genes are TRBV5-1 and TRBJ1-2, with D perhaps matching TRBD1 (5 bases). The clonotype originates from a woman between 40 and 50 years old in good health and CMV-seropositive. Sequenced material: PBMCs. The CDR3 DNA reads TGCGCCAGCAGCTTGGAGGCAGGGCCAGCTAACTATGGCTACACCTTC. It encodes CASSLEAGPANYGYTF. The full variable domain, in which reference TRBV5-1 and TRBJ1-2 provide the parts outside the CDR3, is KAGVTQTPRYLIKTRGQQVTLSCSPISGHRSVSWYQQTPGQGLQFLFEYFSETQRNKGNFPGRFSGRQFSNSRSEMNVSTLELGDSALYLCASSLEAGPANYGYTFGSGTRLTVV.